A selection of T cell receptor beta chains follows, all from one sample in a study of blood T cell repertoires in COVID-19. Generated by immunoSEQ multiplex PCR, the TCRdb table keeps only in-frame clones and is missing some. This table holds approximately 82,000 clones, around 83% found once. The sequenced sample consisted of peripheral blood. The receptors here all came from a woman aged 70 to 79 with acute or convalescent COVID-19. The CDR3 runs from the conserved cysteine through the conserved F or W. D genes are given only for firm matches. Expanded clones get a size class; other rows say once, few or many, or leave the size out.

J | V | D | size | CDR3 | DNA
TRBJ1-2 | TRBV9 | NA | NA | CASSADSSHYGYTF | TGTGCCAGCAGCGCGGACAGTTCCCATTATGGCTACACCTTC
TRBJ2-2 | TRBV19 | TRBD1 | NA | CASTGQGMTGELFF | TGTGCCAGTACCGGACAGGGAATGACCGGGGAGCTGTTTTTT
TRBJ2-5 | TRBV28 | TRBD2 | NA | CASSLAGVGETQYF | TGTGCCAGCAGTCTAGCGGGAGTAGGGGAGACCCAGTACTTC
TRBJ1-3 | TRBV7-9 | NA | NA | CASSLSQGRGAGNTIYF | TGTGCCAGCAGCTTATCGCAGGGGAGAGGCGCTGGAAACACCATATATTTT
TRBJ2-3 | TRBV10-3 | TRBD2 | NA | CAISQREIPDTQYF | TGTGCCATCAGTCAGCGGGAGATCCCAGATACGCAGTATTTT
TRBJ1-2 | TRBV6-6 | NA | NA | CATGPLGDYGYTF | TGTGCCACCGGCCCCCTCGGGGACTATGGCTACACCTTC
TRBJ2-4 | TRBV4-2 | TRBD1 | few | CASSQDWTGGNIQYF | TGTGCCAGCAGCCAAGACTGGACAGGGGGAAACATTCAGTACTTC
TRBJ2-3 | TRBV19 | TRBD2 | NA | CASSMAGGRGATDTQYF | TGTGCCAGTAGTATGGCGGGAGGGAGGGGAGCGACAGATACGCAGTATTTT
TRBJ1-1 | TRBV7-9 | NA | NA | CASSFSPVMNTEAFF | TGTGCCAGCAGCTTTTCCCCTGTTATGAACACTGAAGCTTTCTTT
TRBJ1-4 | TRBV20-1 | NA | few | CSASLNRDDNEKLFF | TGCAGTGCTAGTCTCAACCGGGATGATAATGAAAAACTGTTTTTT
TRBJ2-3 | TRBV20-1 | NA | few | CSAQIEEQQYF | TGCAGTGCTCAAATTGAAGAGCAGCAGTATTTT
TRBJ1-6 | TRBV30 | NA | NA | CAWSGGLNSPLHF | TGTGCCTGGAGTGGAGGGCTTAATTCACCCCTCCACTTT
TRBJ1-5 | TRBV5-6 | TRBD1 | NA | CASSLAGTAPNQPQHF | TGTGCCAGCAGCTTGGCCGGGACAGCCCCTAATCAGCCCCAGCATTTT
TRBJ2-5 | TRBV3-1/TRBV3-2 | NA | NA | CASSQVEGEETQYF | TGTGCCAGCAGCCAGGTTGAGGGAGAAGAGACCCAGTACTTC
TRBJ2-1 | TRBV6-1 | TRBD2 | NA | CASSVGLAGVTLEQFF | TGTGCCAGCAGTGTCGGACTAGCGGGAGTAACATTGGAGCAGTTCTTC
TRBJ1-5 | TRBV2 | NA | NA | CASQRTNSNQPQHF | TGTGCCAGCCAGAGGACAAATAGCAATCAGCCCCAGCATTTT
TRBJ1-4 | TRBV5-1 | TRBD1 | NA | CASSSTGGAHEKLFF | TGCGCCAGCAGCTCGACAGGGGGCGCCCACGAAAAACTGTTTTTT
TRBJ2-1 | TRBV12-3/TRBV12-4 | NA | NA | CASSYGGNEQFF | TGTGCCAGCAGTTACGGGGGCAATGAGCAGTTCTTC
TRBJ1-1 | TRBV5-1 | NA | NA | CASSTNRETEAFF | TGCGCCAGCAGCACGAACAGGGAAACTGAAGCTTTCTTT
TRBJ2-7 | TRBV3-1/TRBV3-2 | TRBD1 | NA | CASSLRQGSIHEQYF | TGTGCCAGCAGCCTCCGACAGGGAAGTATACACGAGCAGTACTTC